The rows below give T cell receptor beta chains drawn from one sample of a study of cytomegalovirus exposure and HLA in healthy donors. Sequenced by immunoSEQ multiplex PCR; TCRdb stores in-frame clones only, minus some. The sample consists of around 250,000 clones, nearly 90% of them appearing once. The sequencing input was PBMCs. The receptors derive from a woman aged 18-35 years in good health and CMV-seronegative. Each CDR3 is given with its conserved first and last residue. The order of the fields is J gene, V gene, clone size, D gene, CDR3 DNA, CDR3 protein. A D gene is named only where the DNA matches it firmly. The size entry is marked missing in some rows and otherwise reads once, few, many or a size class.

TRBJ2-1,TRBV2,-,TRBD1,TGTGCCAGCAGTGGGACAGGGGAAGGGAATGAGCAGTTCTTC,CASSGTGEGNEQFF
TRBJ1-3,TRBV10-3,-,-,TGTGCCACAATCACAGGCTCTGGAAACACCATATATTTT,CATITGSGNTIYF
TRBJ1-4,TRBV28,-,-,TGTGCCAGCAGTTTGCCCTACCCGATCGAAAAACTGTTTTTT,CASSLPYPIEKLFF
TRBJ1-1,TRBV7-9,once,TRBD1,TGTGCCAGCAGCACGGGACAGGGGGTTTTACGGAACACTGAAGCTTTCTTT,CASSTGQGVLRNTEAFF
TRBJ1-2,TRBV18,-,TRBD1,TGTGCCAGCTCACCACCGTCAGGGGGCGGGGGCTACACCTTC,CASSPPSGGGGYTF
TRBJ1-5,TRBV7-8,-,-,TGTGCCAGCAGCTCCCCGACCTTCGGCAGGGGTCTAACTCAGCCCCAGCATTTT,CASSSPTFGRGLTQPQHF
TRBJ1-6,TRBV4-1,-,-,TGCGCCAGCAGCCCCGGGACCTATAATTCACCCCTCCACTTT,CASSPGTYNSPLHF
TRBJ1-2,TRBV18,-,TRBD1,TGTGCCAGCTCACGACAGGGTGATGGCTACACCTTC,CASSRQGDGYTF
TRBJ2-2,TRBV15,-,-,TGTGCCACCAGCAGAGCACAGCTGAACACCGGGGAGCTGTTTTTT,CATSRAQLNTGELFF
TRBJ2-3,TRBV5-4,-,TRBD2,TGTGCCAGCAGCGGGAGCGGGGGGCTGACAGATACGCAGTATTTT,CASSGSGGLTDTQYF
TRBJ1-6,TRBV27,-,TRBD1,TGTGCCAGCAGTTTTAACGGACAGGGGGCTTGGTCACCCCTCCACTTT,CASSFNGQGAWSPLHF
TRBJ2-1,TRBV9,-,TRBD2,TGTGCCAGCAGCGTAGGAGCGGGGGGGAATGAGCAGTTCTTC,CASSVGAGGNEQFF
TRBJ2-5,TRBV2,-,TRBD2,TGTGCCAGCAGCGGACTAGCGGGCGGGGAGACCCAGTACTTC,CASSGLAGGETQYF
TRBJ2-3,TRBV2,-,TRBD2,TGTGCCAGCAGTCAAATACCGGGACTAGCGGGCACAGATACGCAGTATTTT,CASSQIPGLAGTDTQYF
TRBJ2-2,TRBV7-2,-,TRBD1,TGTGCCAGCAGCCGGGACAGCGCCGCGAACACCGGGGAGCTGTTTTTT,CASSRDSAANTGELFF
TRBJ1-4,TRBV18,-,-,TGTGCCAGCTCACCCGGAGGGAGCGAGGGGGAAAAACTGTTTTTT,CASSPGGSEGEKLFF
TRBJ2-2,TRBV2,-,-,TGTGCCAGCAGCGCACAGGGAACCGGGGAGCTGTTTTTT,CASSAQGTGELFF
TRBJ2-7,TRBV28,-,-,TGTGCCAGCAGTCTTCTCCTACCCTCCTACGAGCAGTACTTC,CASSLLLPSYEQYF
TRBJ2-3,TRBV27,-,-,TGTGCCAGCAGTTTATTCCGGGGTACAGATACGCAGTATTTT,CASSLFRGTDTQYF
TRBJ2-2,TRBV5-1,-,TRBD2,TGCGCCAGCAGCGTCGGGACTAGCGGGGCGAAGGTCACCGGGGAGCTGTTTTTT,CASSVGTSGAKVTGELFF
TRBJ1-2,TRBV14,few,TRBD1,TGTGCCAGCAGCCAAACCATTACAGGGGGGTATGGCTACACCTTC,CASSQTITGGYGYTF
TRBJ1-1,TRBV10-2,-,-,TGCGCCAGCAGTGAGCCACGGACGGGGTTTGACACTGAAGCTTTCTTT,CASSEPRTGFDTEAFF
TRBJ1-2,TRBV9,-,TRBD1,TGTGCCAGCAGCGTAGGGGGGACAGGGAGCACTTTCTATGGCTACACCTTC,CASSVGGTGSTFYGYTF
TRBJ1-4,TRBV5-4,-,-,TGTGCCAGCAGTCCCGGGGGAACAACTAATGAAAAACTGTTTTTT,CASSPGGTTNEKLFF
TRBJ2-3,TRBV9,-,-,TGTGCCAGCAGTAAACTAAACGCAGATACGCAGTATTTT,CASSKLNADTQYF
TRBJ1-1,TRBV18,-,-,TGTGCCAGCTCACTCCTTGCTCGCCCAGGGGAGGGCACTGAAGCTTTCTTT,CASSLLARPGEGTEAFF
TRBJ2-3,TRBV27,-,-,TGTGCCAGCAGTCAAAGCGGGCTGCACACAGATACGCAGTATTTT,CASSQSGLHTDTQYF
TRBJ1-3,TRBV2,-,-,TGTGCCAGCAGTGACGGGGTCGGAAACACCATATATTTT,CASSDGVGNTIYF
TRBJ1-2,TRBV6-6,-,TRBD1,TGTGCCAGCCGCGACAGGGGGCTGGTCTATGGCTACACCTTC,CASRDRGLVYGYTF